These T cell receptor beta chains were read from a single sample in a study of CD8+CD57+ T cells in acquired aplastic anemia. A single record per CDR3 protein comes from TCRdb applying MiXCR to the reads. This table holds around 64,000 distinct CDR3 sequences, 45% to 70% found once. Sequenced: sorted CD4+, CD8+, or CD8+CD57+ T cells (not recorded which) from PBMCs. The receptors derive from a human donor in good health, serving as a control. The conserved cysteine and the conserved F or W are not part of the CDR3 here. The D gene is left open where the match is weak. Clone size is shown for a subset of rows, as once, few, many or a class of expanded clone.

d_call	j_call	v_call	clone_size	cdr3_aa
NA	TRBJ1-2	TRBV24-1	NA	ATRDSSYGYT
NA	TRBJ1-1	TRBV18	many	ASSPEFGQGLLNTEAF
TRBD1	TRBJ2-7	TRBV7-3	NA	ASSLGQGAWGEQY
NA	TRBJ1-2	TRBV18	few	ASSPAGLGYT
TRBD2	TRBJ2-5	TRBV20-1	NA	SAGGGSGRPSETQY
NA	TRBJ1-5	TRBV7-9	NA	ASSPDGSNQPQH
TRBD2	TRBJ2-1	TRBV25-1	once	ASSDTSGRGYNEQF
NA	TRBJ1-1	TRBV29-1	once	SVELLNTEAF
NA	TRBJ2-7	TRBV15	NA	ATSSLELVGEQY
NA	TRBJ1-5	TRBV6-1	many	ASSESGKNQPQH
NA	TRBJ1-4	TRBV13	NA	ASRGRPNEKLF
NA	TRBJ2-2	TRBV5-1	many	ASSPLGSANTGELF
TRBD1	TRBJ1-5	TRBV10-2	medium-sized	ASSFGQGYQPQH
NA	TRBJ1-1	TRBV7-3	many	ASSETTADSQAF
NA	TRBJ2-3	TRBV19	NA	ASSIGGRTPDTQY
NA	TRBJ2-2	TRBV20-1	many	SARDQGRQNTGELF
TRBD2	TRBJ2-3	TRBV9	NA	ASSVKAGGSSDTQY
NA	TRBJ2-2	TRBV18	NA	ASSPRQDNTGELF
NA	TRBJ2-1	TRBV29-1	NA	SVEDLQAPYNEQF
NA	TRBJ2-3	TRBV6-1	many	ASTLGPDTQY